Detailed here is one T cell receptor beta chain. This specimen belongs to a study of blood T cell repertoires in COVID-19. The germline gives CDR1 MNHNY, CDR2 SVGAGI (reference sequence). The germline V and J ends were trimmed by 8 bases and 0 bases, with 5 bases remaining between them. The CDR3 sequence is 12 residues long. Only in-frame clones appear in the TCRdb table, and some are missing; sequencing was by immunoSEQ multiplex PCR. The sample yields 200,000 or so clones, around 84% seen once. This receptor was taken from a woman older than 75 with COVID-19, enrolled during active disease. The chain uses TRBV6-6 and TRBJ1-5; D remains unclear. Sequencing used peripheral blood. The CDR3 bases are TGTGCCAGCCGTAGTAGCAATCAGCCCCAGCATTTT. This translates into CASRSSNQPQHF.